This section outlines one T cell receptor beta chain sequence together with its context. TCRdb re-called the 5' RACE reads; every CDR3 protein appears as one record, without DNA. With 300,000 to 350,000 distinct CDR3 sequences in the sample, the ten largest clones hold under 2.5%. Germline values: CDR1 MNHEY, CDR2 SMNVEV (reference sequence). This CDR3 has 15 amino acids. The data originate from a study of monozygotic twins with inflammatory bowel disease. Sequencing input: blood. The chain recombines TRBV27 with TRBJ1-6. The clonotype originates from a human donor with ulcerative colitis or Crohn's disease, or a healthy co-twin of an affected twin (not recorded which). Here the CDR3 reads CASSSWTADNSPLHF.